This TCR beta chain was sequenced for a study of regulatory T cells in long-lasting Graves disease. This CDR3 is 14 amino acids long. Germline CDR1 is KGHDR and CDR2 is SFDVKD. The V and J ends lost 3 bases and 6 bases respectively, with 8 bases between them. The TCR beta library used iRepertoire HTBI primers with Arm-PCR amplification of CDR3. MiXCR, applied by TCRdb to the multiplex PCR reads, yields one record per CDR3 protein. The repertoire consists of 400,000 to 500,000 distinct CDR3 sequences, with about 20% occurring once and the leading ten covering 13%. This clonotype occurred many times. Its antigen is still unknown. Time point defined: persistent/refractory GD, antithyroid drugs over 5 years with positive TRAb. The TCR library was made from RNA extracted from PBMCs. Patients were enrolled at an endocrinology department in Xi'an, China. The study, taken as a whole, reports: With a few thousand shared public clonotypes, persistent patients exceeded new patients, who shared 950 to 1,000.

This chain connects TRBV24-1 to TRBJ1-6; TRBD1 might be the D (6 bases). The TCR sequence derives from a female donor with Graves disease. The source material was peripheral blood mononuclear cells (PBMCs), sampled when the disease was refractory, from a patient treated with antithyroid drugs. The CDR3 DNA reads TGTGCCACCAGTGATCGGACAGCTAATTCACCCCTCCACTTT. Its protein product is CATSDRTANSPLHF.